This TCR beta chain was identified during a study of cytomegalovirus exposure and HLA in healthy donors. Whole-study context: Early release data held 85 million to 95 million unique TCRs from HLA-typed donors.

After removal of 6 bases from V and 0 bases from J, the junction contained 12 bases not matched to a gene. In germline, CDR1 is MGHRA, CDR2 YSYEKL. The CDR3 spans 17 residues. Broader study findings: Follow-up analysis later connected one missense variant in DCLRE1C with trimming of TCR beta V- and J-genes. A few chains linked to CMV were shown in vitro to be specific for CMV antigens.

Researchers ran the PCR with 60 Vbeta and 13 Jbeta primers. Sequencing used immunoSEQ multiplex PCR; TCRdb keeps in-frame clones, though not all of them. The table has tens of thousands of clones, around three quarters seen once. A note on this clone: Its specificity is unknown.

The J gene is TRBJ1-2, the V gene TRBV4-1, with 8 nucleotides matching TRBD1. Sequenced sample: PBMCs. This sequence was found in a man aged 25-45 years in good health and CMV-seronegative. The CDR3 DNA follows: TGCGCCAGCAGTCACCCGACAGGGGATAAGGCTAACTATGGCTACACCTTC. Its protein is CASSHPTGDKANYGYTF.